Reported below is one TCR beta chain. This entry belongs to a study of blood T cell repertoires in COVID-19. For the study at large: Whether acute or convalescent, the COVID-19 samples came from the United States, Italy and Spain. PBMCs, B-cell-depleted T cells, or T cells were the source of the cDNA or gDNA that made up the material.

Per the authors' pipeline: Estimated nucleated cell counts came from reference gene primer amplification. The data were produced by immunoSEQ multiplex PCR, yet TCRdb's version contains in-frame clones alone and is incomplete. The V and J calls and clone size were taken over from that table, and D and trimming were inferred from the DNA. This sample carries fewer than 500,000 clones, roughly 77% of them seen once, and the ten largest clones take more than 0.85%. The CDR3 sequence is 15 residues long. CDR1 is MNHEY and CDR2 is SVGAGI in the germline V gene. V shed 6 bases and J 0 bases; nucleotides not matched to a gene: 5.

Sequencing was done on a sample of peripheral blood. This sequence was found in a human donor with acute or convalescent COVID-19. The donor label of this sample is uncertain. The chain has TRBV6-5 and TRBJ2-1, with 7 positions matching TRBD2. The CDR3 sequence: CASRPWGGSYNEQFF. The CDR3 nucleotides are TGTGCCAGCAGGCCTTGGGGGGGCTCCTACAATGAGCAGTTCTTC.